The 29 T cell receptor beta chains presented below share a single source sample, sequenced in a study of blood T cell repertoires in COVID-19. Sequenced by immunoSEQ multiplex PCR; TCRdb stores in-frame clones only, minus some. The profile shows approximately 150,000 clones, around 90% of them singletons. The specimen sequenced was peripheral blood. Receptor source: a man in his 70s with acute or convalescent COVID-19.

In nucleotides, the CDR3 is TGCGCCAGCAGCCCGGACAGCCTCTACGAGCAGTACTTC. This codes for CASSPDSLYEQYF. The rearrangement links TRBV5-1 to TRBJ2-7; weak D call: TRBD1 (6 bases). Trimming took 4 bases from V and 3 from J, leaving 11 bases between them. There are 13 residues in the CDR3. Germline V CDR1 and CDR2: SGHRS, YFSETQ.

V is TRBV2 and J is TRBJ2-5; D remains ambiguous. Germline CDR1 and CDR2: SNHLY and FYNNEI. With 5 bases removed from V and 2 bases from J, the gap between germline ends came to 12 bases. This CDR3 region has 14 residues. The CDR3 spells CASSPQVRQETQYF. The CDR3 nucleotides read TGTGCCAGCAGTCCTCAGGTGCGACAAGAGACCCAGTACTTC.

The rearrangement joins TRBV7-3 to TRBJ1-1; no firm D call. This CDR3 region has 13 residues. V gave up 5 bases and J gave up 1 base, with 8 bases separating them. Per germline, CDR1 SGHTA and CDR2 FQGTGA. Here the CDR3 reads CASSPGQNTEAFF. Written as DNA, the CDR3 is TGTGCCAGCAGCCCTGGGCAGAACACTGAAGCTTTCTTT.

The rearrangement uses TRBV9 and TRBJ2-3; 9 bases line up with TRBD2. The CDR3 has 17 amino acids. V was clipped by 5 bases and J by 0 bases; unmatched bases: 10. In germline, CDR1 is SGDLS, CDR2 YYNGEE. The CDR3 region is CASRLLPSGISTDTQYF. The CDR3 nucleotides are TGTGCCAGCAGACTACTTCCTAGCGGGATAAGCACAGATACGCAGTATTTT.

The CDR3 loop is CATSGRGAERMRTFF. CDR3 nucleotide sequence: TGTGCCACCAGCGGTCGGGGTGCGGAAAGGATGAGAACTTTCTTT. The chain links TRBV2 to TRBJ1-1; the D is unclear. The CDR3 contains 15 residues. Trimming pared 10 bases from V and 12 bases from J, leaving 30 bases between. Germline lookup yields CDR1 SNHLY and CDR2 FYNNEI.

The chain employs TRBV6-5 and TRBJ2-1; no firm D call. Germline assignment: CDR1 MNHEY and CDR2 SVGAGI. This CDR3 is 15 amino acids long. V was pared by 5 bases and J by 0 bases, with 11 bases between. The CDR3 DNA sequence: TGTGCCAGCAGTAACCCCCCGAGCTCCTACAATGAGCAGTTCTTC. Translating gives CASSNPPSSYNEQFF.

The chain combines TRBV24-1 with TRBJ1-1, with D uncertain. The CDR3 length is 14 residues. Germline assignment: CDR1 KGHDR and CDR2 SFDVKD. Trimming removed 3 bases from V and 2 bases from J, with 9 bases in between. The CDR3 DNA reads TGTGCCACCAGTGATGCCACAGTAAACACTGAAGCTTTCTTT. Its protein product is CATSDATVNTEAFF.

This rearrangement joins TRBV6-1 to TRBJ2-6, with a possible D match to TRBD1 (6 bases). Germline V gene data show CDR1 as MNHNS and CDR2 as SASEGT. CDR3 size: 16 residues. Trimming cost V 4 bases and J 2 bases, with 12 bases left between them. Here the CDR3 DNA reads TGTGCCAGCAGTGGGCAGGGGTTAGCTGGGGCCAACGTCCTGACTTTC. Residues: CASSGQGLAGANVLTF.

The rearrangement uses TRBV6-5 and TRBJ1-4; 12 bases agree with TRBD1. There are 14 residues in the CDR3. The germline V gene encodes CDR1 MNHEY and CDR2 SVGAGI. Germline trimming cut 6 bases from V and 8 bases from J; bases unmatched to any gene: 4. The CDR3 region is CASSRDRGREKLFF. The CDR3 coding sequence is TGTGCCAGCAGCCGGGACAGGGGGCGGGAAAAACTGTTTTTT.

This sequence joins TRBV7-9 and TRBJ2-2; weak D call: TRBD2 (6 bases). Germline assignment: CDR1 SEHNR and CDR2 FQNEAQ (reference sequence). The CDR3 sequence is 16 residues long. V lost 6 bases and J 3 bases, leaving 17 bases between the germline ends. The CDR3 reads CASRTGGAAYTGELFF. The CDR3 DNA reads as TGTGCCAGCAGGACTGGAGGGGCAGCTTACACCGGGGAGCTGTTTTTT.

This chain's CDR3 is CASSEESRVRTYEQYF. CDR3 nucleotides: TGTGCCAGCAGTGAAGAATCGCGGGTCCGCACCTACGAGCAGTACTTC. The chain is built from TRBV6-1 and TRBJ2-7; D is possibly TRBD2 (5 bases). The CDR3 length is 16 residues. Trimming removed 1 base from V and 2 bases from J, with 15 bases in between. Germline V CDR1 and CDR2: MNHNS, SASEGT.

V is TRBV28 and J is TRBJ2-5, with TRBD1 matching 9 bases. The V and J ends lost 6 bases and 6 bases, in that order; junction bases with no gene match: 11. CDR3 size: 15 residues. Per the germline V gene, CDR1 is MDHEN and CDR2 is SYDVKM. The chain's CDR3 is CASSLAGTGRKTQYF. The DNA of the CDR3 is TGTGCCAGCAGCCTCGCCGGGACAGGGCGAAAGACCCAGTACTTC.

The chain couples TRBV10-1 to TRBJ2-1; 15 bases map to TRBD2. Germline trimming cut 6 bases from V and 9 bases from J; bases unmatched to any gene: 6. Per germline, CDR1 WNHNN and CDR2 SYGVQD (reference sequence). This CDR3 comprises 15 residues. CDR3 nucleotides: TGCGCCAGCAGCAGGACTAGCGGGGGGGTCATTGAGCAGTTCTTC. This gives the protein CASSRTSGGVIEQFF.

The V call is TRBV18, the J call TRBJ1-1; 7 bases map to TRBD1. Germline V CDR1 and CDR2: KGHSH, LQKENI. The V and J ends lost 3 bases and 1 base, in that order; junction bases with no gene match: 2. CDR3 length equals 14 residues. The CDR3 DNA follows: TGTGCCAGCTCACCGGGACAGCAGAACACTGAAGCTTTCTTT. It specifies CASSPGQQNTEAFF. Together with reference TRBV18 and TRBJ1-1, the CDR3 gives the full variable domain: NAGVMQNPRHLVRRRGQEARLRCSPMKGHSHVYWYRQLPEEGLKFMVYLQKENIIDESGMPKERFSAEFPKEGPSILRIQQVVRGDSAAYFCASSPGQQNTEAFFGQGTRLTVV.

CDR3 protein: CASSTRQGAEAFF. The CDR3 coding sequence is TGTGCCAGCAGCACCCGACAGGGGGCTGAAGCTTTCTTT. The V call is TRBV6-4, the J call TRBJ1-1; TRBD1 aligns across 9 bases. The CDR3 consists of 13 residues. The junction had 5 bases not matched to a gene; V was cut back by 6 bases and J by 6 bases. Germline values: CDR1 MRHNA, CDR2 SNTAGT.

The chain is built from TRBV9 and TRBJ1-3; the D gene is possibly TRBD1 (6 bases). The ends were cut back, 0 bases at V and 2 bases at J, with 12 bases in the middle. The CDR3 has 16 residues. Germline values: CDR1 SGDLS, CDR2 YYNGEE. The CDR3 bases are TGTGCCAGCAGCGTAGAACCAGGGGCCCCTGGAAACACCATATATTTT. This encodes CASSVEPGAPGNTIYF.

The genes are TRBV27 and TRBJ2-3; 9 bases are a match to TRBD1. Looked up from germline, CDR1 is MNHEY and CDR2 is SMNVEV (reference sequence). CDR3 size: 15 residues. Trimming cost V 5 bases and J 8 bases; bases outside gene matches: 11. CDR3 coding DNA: TGTGCCAGCAGTCCTCGGACAGGGGTTGGTAGTACGCAGTATTTT. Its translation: CASSPRTGVGSTQYF.

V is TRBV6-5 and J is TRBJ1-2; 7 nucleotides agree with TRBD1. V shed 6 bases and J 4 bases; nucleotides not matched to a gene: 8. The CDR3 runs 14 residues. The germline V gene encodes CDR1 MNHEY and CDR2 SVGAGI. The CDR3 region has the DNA TGTGCCAGCAGAGAGACAGGGAAGGCCTATGGCTACACCTTC. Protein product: CASRETGKAYGYTF.

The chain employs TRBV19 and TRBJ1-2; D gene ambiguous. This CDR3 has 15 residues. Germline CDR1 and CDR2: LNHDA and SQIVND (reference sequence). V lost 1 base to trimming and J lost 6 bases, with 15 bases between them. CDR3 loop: CASSIATLPFHGYTF. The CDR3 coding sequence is TGTGCCAGTAGTATAGCTACGTTGCCCTTCCATGGCTACACCTTC.

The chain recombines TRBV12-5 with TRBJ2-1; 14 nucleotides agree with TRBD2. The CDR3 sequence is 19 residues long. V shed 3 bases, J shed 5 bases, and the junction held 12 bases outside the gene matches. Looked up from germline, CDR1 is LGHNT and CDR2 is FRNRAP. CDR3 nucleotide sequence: TGTGCTAGTGGTTTCGTGGACTACCTGGGACTAGCGGGAGACAATGAGCAGTTCTTC. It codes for CASGFVDYLGLAGDNEQFF.

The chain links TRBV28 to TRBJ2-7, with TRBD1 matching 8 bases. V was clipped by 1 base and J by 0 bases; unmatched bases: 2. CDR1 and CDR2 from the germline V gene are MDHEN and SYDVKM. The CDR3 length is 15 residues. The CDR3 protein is CASSLFGTGSYEQYF. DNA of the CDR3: TGTGCCAGCAGTTTATTTGGGACAGGCTCCTACGAGCAGTACTTC.

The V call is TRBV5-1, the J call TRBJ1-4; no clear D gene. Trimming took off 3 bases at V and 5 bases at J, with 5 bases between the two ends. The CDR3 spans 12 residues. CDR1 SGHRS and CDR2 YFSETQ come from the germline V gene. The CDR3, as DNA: TGCGCCAGCAGCTCCCCAAATGAAAAACTGTTTTTT. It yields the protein CASSSPNEKLFF. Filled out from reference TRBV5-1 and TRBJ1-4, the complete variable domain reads KAGVTQTPRYLIKTRGQQVTLSCSPISGHRSVSWYQQTPGQGLQFLFEYFSETQRNKGNFPGRFSGRQFSNSRSEMNVSTLELGDSALYLCASSSPNEKLFFGSGTQLSVL.

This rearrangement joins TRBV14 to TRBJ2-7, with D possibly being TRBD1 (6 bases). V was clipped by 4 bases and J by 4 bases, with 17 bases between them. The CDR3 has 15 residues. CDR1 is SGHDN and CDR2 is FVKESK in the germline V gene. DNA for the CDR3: TGTGCCAGCAGCCCACCGGGACACCAGCCTTACGAGCAGTACTTC. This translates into CASSPPGHQPYEQYF.

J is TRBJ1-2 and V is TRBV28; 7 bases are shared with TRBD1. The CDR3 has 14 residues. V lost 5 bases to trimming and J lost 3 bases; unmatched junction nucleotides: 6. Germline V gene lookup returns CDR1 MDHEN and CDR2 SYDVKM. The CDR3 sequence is CASSPGTDYYGYTF. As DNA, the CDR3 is TGTGCCAGCAGTCCCGGGACAGATTACTATGGCTACACCTTC.

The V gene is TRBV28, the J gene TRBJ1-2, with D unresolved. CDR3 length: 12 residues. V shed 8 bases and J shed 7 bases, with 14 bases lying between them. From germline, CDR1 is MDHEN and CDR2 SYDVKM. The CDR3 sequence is CASRGVPGGYTF. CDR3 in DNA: TGTGCCAGCCGAGGCGTACCTGGTGGCTACACCTTC.

DNA for the CDR3: TGTGCCAGCAGCCTCGGGGAGGTCCGAACTAATGAAAAACTGTTTTTT. Encoded protein: CASSLGEVRTNEKLFF. V gene TRBV5-8 combines with J gene TRBJ1-4; no clear D gene. Trimming shortened V by 4 bases and J by 1 base, and 14 bases separated the two germline ends. Looked up from germline, CDR1 is SGHTS and CDR2 is YDEGEE. The CDR3 has 16 amino acids. The variable domain in full, with the rest retrieved from reference TRBV5-8 and TRBJ1-4, is EAGVTQSPTHLIKTRGQQATLRCSPISGHTSVYWYQQALGLGLQFLLWYDEGEERNRGNFPPRFSGRQFPNYSSELNVNALELEDSALYLCASSLGEVRTNEKLFFGSGTQLSVL.

The CDR3, as DNA: TGTGCCACCAGTGATATTTACGGGGGACTTGACCAAGAGACCCAGTACTTC. Amino acid sequence: CATSDIYGGLDQETQYF. This chain links TRBV24-1 with TRBJ2-5; tentatively, D is TRBD2 (6 bases). V lost 3 bases and J lost 0, with 16 bases in between. This CDR3 has 17 residues. CDR1 is KGHDR and CDR2 is SFDVKD in the germline V gene.

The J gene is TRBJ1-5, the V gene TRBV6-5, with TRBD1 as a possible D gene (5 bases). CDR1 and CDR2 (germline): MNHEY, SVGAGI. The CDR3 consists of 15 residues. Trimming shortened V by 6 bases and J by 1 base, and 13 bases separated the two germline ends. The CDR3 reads CASSPRDGSNQPQHF. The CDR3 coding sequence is TGTGCCAGCAGCCCGCGGGACGGAAGCAATCAGCCCCAGCATTTT.

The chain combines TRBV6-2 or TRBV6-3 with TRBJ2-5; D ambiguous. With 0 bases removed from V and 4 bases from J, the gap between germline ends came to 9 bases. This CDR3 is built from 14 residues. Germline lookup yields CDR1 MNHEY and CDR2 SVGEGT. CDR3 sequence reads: CASSYSQVGETQYF. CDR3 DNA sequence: TGTGCCAGCAGTTACTCGCAGGTAGGAGAGACCCAGTACTTC.